The clone carrying this T cell receptor beta chain was detected a few times. What it binds is not known. V was pared by 5 bases and J by 7 bases, with 19 bases between. Germline CDR1 SGHDT, CDR2 YYEEEE. This CDR3 spans 15 amino acids. A second about 7 to 12 cycle PCR used barcoded and J-beta primers. TCRdb re-derived calls from the 5' RACE reads in MiXCR, one entry per CDR3 protein. The repertoire holds around 800,000 distinct CDR3 sequences, with around half as singletons. This record belongs to a study of blood T cells in healthy people across ages. Study outcomes and limitations: Per million T cells, the diversity of TCR beta decreased roughly linearly as age advanced.

The chain recombines TRBV5-6 with TRBJ2-1; a weak D match, TRBD2 (6 bases). Input material: blood. The receptor was derived from a man aged 80 or over in good health. CDR3 amino acids: CASRPERAHWNEQFF. Written as DNA, the CDR3 is TGTGCCAGCAGGCCCGAGCGGGCCCACTGGAATGAGCAGTTCTTC.